This T cell receptor (beta chain) was found in a study of response to subunit inactivated influenza vaccine. Findings and limits, study-wide: A suggestion made by the authors is that each seasonal influenza vaccination recruits few new T cells.

TCRdb recomputed calls from the RT-PCR reads with MiXCR, one row per CDR3 protein. The table includes around 470,000 distinct CDR3 sequences, 6.5% to 8% detected once. Per germline, CDR1 MNHEY and CDR2 SVGAGI. V was clipped by 0 bases and J by 0 bases, with 14 bases between them. The CDR3 contains 17 residues. This clonotype was picked up many times. Its antigen is unknown. This chain links TRBV6-5 with TRBJ1-1, with D perhaps matching TRBD1 (5 bases). The material was PBMCs from blood, obtained less than 30 months after vaccination. The TCR originated in a man aged 45 to 70 who received an inactivated influenza vaccine. The CDR3 DNA is TGTGCCAGCAGTTACTCCCTACTTGACAGTCTGAACACTGAAGCTTTCTTT. Its protein product is CASSYSLLDSLNTEAFF.